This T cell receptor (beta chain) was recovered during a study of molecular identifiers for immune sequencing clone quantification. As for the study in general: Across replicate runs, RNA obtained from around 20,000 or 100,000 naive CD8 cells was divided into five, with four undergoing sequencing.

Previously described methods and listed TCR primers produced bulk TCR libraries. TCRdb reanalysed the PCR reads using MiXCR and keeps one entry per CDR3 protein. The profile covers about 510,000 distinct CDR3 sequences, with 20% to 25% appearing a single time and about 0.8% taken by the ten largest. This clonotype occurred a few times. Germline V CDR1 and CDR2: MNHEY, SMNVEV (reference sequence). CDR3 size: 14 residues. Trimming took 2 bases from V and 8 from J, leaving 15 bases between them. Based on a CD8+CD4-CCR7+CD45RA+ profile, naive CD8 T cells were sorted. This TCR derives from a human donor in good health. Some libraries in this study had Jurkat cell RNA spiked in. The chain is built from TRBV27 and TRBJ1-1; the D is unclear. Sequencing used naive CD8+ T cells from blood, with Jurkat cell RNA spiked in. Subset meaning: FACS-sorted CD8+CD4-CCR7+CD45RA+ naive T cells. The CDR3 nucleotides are TGTGCCAGCAGTTTAGCTGCATCTTCCACCGAAGCTTTCTTT. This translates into CASSLAASSTEAFF.